This T cell receptor delta chain was recorded in a study of gamma-delta T cells after stem cell transplantation. The CDR3 loop spans 16 amino acids. V was pared by 2 bases and J by 0 bases, with 8 bases of the junction left unmatched. CDR1 and CDR2 (germline): GEAIGNYY, EKD. TCRdb applied CATT to the RT-PCR reads for clone calling. The repertoire holds about 6,500 delta-chain clones, about 23% seen once, with around a sixth in the top ten. This TCR came from a human donor. It is not recorded whose cells these are; they may come from a transplant donor. The rearrangement links TRDV2 to TRDJ1; 7 bases are a match to TRDD3. The sequencing input was gamma-delta T cells. The CDR3 DNA sequence: TGTGCCTGTGACAGCGGCTGGGGGCCATACACCGATAAACTCATCTTT. Its translation is CACDSGWGPYTDKLIF.